This T cell receptor (beta chain) was recovered during a study of T cell responses to AZD1222 COVID-19 vaccine. Study-wide points: The donors showed a predominance of white British ancestry and of females, with possible underestimation of clonal diversity. The study found Spike-specific TCR breadth and depth rose after two AZD1222 doses.

Trimming removed 1 base from V and 7 bases from J, with 13 bases in between. Germline values: CDR1 LGHNA, CDR2 YSLEER. The CDR3 spans 15 residues. Comment on this clone: Its antigen is unknown.

The assay was immunoSEQ multiplex PCR, and TCRdb's table has in-frame clones only and misses some. The sample gives approximately 100,000 clones, roughly nine tenths of which show up once; about 7.5% is in the top ten. The sequencing used peripheral blood, collected on day 0 of AZD1222 vaccination. This rearrangement joins TRBV4-3 to TRBJ2-2; unclear D gene. The TCR sequence derives from an adult in good health. The CDR3 loop reads CASSQAQVVGGELFF. CDR3 sequence (DNA): TGCGCCAGCAGCCAAGCTCAGGTAGTAGGCGGGGAGCTGTTTTTT.